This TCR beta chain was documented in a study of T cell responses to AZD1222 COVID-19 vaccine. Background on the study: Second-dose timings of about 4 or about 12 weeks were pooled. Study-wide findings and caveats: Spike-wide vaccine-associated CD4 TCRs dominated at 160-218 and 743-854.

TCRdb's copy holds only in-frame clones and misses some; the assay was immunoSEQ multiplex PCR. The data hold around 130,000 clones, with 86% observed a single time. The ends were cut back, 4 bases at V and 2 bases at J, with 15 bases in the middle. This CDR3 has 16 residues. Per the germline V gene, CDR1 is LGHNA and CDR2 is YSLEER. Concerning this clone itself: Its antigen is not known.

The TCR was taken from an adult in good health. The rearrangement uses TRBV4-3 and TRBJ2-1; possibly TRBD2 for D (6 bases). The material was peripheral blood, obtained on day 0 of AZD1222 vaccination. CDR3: CASSRWSGSPYNEQFF. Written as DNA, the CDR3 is TGCGCCAGCAGCCGATGGAGCGGGTCCCCCTACAATGAGCAGTTCTTC.